This T cell receptor beta chain was identified in a study of blood T cell repertoires in COVID-19. Germline V lookup: CDR1 SGHDT, CDR2 YYEEEE. V was pared by 0 bases and J by 5 bases, with 7 bases of the junction left unmatched. There are 17 residues in the CDR3. In the study's own analysis: Nucleated cell counts were estimated from reference gene primer amplification. Libraries were prepared by immunoSEQ multiplex PCR; TCRdb keeps only in-frame clonotypes and omits some of them. D and trimming were read from the DNA, whereas the V and J calls and clone size are those reported in that table. Of some 400,000 clones listed, more than 70% were seen once; the top ten hold 1% to 1.5%. Allocation to cohorts depended on clinical history reported by the participants. Two negative PCRs, clearance, or symptom resolution had been documented for recovered Cohort 3 donors.

The sequencing sample was made of PBMCs or T cells enriched from blood (not recorded which). The clonotype was recovered from a man under 40 who had recovered from COVID-19. V is TRBV5-6 and J is TRBJ1-6; TRBD1 matches 8 bases. This chain's CDR3 is CASSLGAGGVHNSPLHF. The CDR3 DNA is TGTGCCAGCAGCTTGGGGGCAGGGGGCGTACATAATTCACCCCTCCACTTT.